The 18 T cell receptor beta chains reported below all come from one sample, sequenced in a study of cytomegalovirus exposure and HLA in healthy donors. A multiplex PCR was run with 60 Vbeta primers and 13 Jbeta primers. TCRdb's copy holds only in-frame clones and misses some; the assay was immunoSEQ multiplex PCR. The sample yields 90,000 to 110,000 clones, more than 65% seen once. Sequencing was performed on PBMCs. These receptors were taken from a man aged 35 to 55 in good health and CMV-seropositive.

A note on this clone: At one end the junction does not follow the germline gene, possibly because of a read error. The J gene is TRBJ2-1, the V gene TRBV5-1; D remains ambiguous. The CDR3 is 16 amino acids. The V gene's germline CDR1 is SGHRS and CDR2 YFSETQ. CDR3 region: CARSLAPNAMSNEQFF. In DNA form, the CDR3 reads TGCGCCAGGAGCTTGGCCCCTAACGCGATGAGCAATGAGCAGTTCTTC.

On this clone itself: Mismatch with germline at one junction end may stem from a read error. The chain recombines TRBV7-2 with TRBJ2-2, with 7 nucleotides matching TRBD1. Germline CDR1 is SGHTA and CDR2 is FQGNSA. CDR3 length equals 15 residues. The CDR3 sequence: CASRLGGANTGELFF. CDR3 in DNA: TGTGCCAGCAGGTTAGGGGGCGCGAACACCGGGGAGCTGTTTTTT.

The V gene is TRBV6-5, the J gene TRBJ2-3, with D possibly being TRBD1 (6 bases). There are 13 residues in the CDR3. Germline CDR1 and CDR2: MNHEY and SVGAGI. V was trimmed by 6 bases and J by 7 bases, leaving 14 bases between them. The CDR3 region has the DNA TGTGCCAGCAGCTCGGGACAACCGTATACGCAGTATTTT. This encodes CASSSGQPYTQYF.

This clone came up a few times. The CDR3 spells CASSRASGVRTDTQYF. CDR3 bases: TGTGCCAGCAGTAGGGCTAGCGGGGTTCGCACAGATACGCAGTATTTT. The chain recombines TRBV2 with TRBJ2-3; TRBD2 matches 9 bases. CDR1 and CDR2 (germline): SNHLY, FYNNEI. The CDR3 is 16 residues long. The V gene end was trimmed by 5 bases and the J gene end by 1 base; junction bases not matched to a gene: 7.

This rearrangement joins TRBV7-9 to TRBJ1-1; 7 nucleotides agree with TRBD1. Trimming took 1 base from V and 0 from J; bases not matched to a gene: 2. The CDR3 covers 15 residues. Germline loops: CDR1 SEHNR, CDR2 FQNEAQ (reference sequence). The CDR3 DNA follows: TGTGCCAGCAGCTTAGGTGGGACAGTGAACACTGAAGCTTTCTTT. Its protein product is CASSLGGTVNTEAFF.

The chain carries TRBV13 and TRBJ1-4; 7 bases align to TRBD1. The V segment lost 5 bases and the J segment 4 bases; nucleotides outside the gene matches: 7. The germline V gene has CDR1 PRHDT and CDR2 FYEKMQ (reference sequence). This CDR3 is built from 15 residues. CDR3 nucleotide sequence: TGTGCCAGCAGCGCCCCGGGACAGATTAATGAAAAACTGTTTTTT. It encodes CASSAPGQINEKLFF.

The V and J genes are TRBV27 and TRBJ2-5; no clear D. Germline loops: CDR1 MNHEY, CDR2 SMNVEV (reference sequence). CDR3 size: 13 residues. V gave up 5 bases and J gave up 3 bases, with 10 bases separating them. The CDR3 sequence: CASSPLEEETQYF. The CDR3 bases are TGTGCCAGCAGTCCCCTCGAGGAAGAGACCCAGTACTTC.

The chain combines TRBV7-2 with TRBJ2-2; tentative D call: TRBD1 (6 bases). The CDR3 is made up of 15 amino acids. The V end lost 8 bases, the J end lost 5 bases, and 18 bases lay between the germline ends. Germline values: CDR1 SGHTA, CDR2 FQGNSA. As DNA, the CDR3 is TGTGCCAGCGGTAGCCGGGACAAGACGACCGGGGAGCTGTTTTTT. Protein: CASGSRDKTTGELFF. The whole variable domain, filled in from reference TRBV7-2 and TRBJ2-2, reads GAGVSQSPSNKVTEKGKDVELRCDPISGHTALYWYRQSLGQGLEFLIYFQGNSAPDKSGLPSDRFSAERTGGSVSTLTIQRTQQEDSAVYLCASGSRDKTTGELFFGEGSRLTVL.

This clone was recorded a few times. The gene calls are TRBV4-2 and TRBJ2-3; 7 positions agree with TRBD2. The V and J ends lost 0 bases and 1 base, in that order; junction bases with no gene match: 4. CDR3 length: 16 residues. Germline CDR1 reads LGHNA; CDR2 reads YNFKEQ. CDR3 sequence: CASSQEEAGGTDTQYF. CDR3 in DNA: TGTGCCAGCAGCCAAGAGGAGGCGGGGGGCACAGATACGCAGTATTTT.

The chain has TRBV2 and TRBJ2-5, with TRBD2 matching 11 bases. With 6 bases clipped from V and 1 base from J, the junction kept 7 bases outside the gene matches. The germline CDR1 and CDR2 sequences are SNHLY and FYNNEI. The length of the CDR3 is 16 residues. DNA for the CDR3: TGTGCCAGCAGAGTATTAGCGGGGGGGCCCCAAGAGACCCAGTACTTC. Translation: CASRVLAGGPQETQYF.

The chain carries TRBV18 and TRBJ2-2, with 12 bases lining up with TRBD2. After removal of 4 bases from V and 4 bases from J, the junction contained 1 base not matched to a gene. Germline CDR1 and CDR2: KGHSH and LQKENI. The CDR3 spans 15 residues. The CDR3 here is CASSLGLAGTGELFF. The CDR3 DNA reads TGTGCCAGCTCACTGGGACTAGCGGGCACCGGGGAGCTGTTTTTT.

The chain employs TRBV2 and TRBJ1-1, with TRBD1 matching over 9 bases. There are 14 residues in the CDR3. The germline V gene has CDR1 SNHLY and CDR2 FYNNEI. Trimming removed 5 bases from V and 4 bases from J; junction bases left unmatched: 5. CDR3 nucleotide sequence: TGTGCCAGCAGTTACGACAGGGGGAGCACTGAAGCTTTCTTT. This encodes CASSYDRGSTEAFF.

This rearrangement joins TRBV6-1 to TRBJ1-2; a weak D match, TRBD1 (5 bases). V was clipped by 2 bases and J by 8 bases, with 18 bases between them. Per the germline V gene, CDR1 is MNHNS and CDR2 is SASEGT. This CDR3 is built from 15 residues. The CDR3 here is CASSENQRQGGGYTF. The CDR3 DNA is TGTGCCAGCAGTGAAAACCAGCGGCAGGGAGGAGGCTACACCTTC.

This clone was found once. V usage is TRBV5-5 and J usage is TRBJ1-2; D is unclear. This CDR3 region has 15 residues. The germline V gene has CDR1 SGHKS and CDR2 YYEKEE (reference sequence). Trimming shortened V by 2 bases and J by 6 bases, and 17 bases separated the two germline ends. For the CDR3, the DNA is TGTGCCAGCAGCTTAGCGTCAGCTTCTCTTGATGGCTACACCTTC. It yields the protein CASSLASASLDGYTF.

The gene calls are TRBV7-2 and TRBJ1-2; 9 bases are shared with TRBD1. Germline loops: CDR1 SGHTA, CDR2 FQGNSA. There are 16 residues in the CDR3. The V segment lost 2 bases and the J segment 1 base; nucleotides outside the gene matches: 5. The DNA of the CDR3 is TGTGCCAGCAGCTTAAGTCGGACAGGGGTTAACTATGGCTACACCTTC. This sequence encodes CASSLSRTGVNYGYTF.

In its sample, this clone was seen once. The CDR3 nucleotides read TGTGCCAGCAGTGGATTAGGGGGCAGTGGCTACACCTTC. Residues: CASSGLGGSGYTF. This sequence joins TRBV2 and TRBJ1-2; TRBD1 agrees at 7 bases. Germline trimming cut 4 bases from V and 7 bases from J; bases unmatched to any gene: 6. Germline V gives CDR1 SNHLY, CDR2 FYNNEI. This CDR3 has 13 amino acids.

Here the CDR3 DNA reads TGTGCCAGCAGCTTAAGGACTAGCGGGCCAAATTACAATGAGCAGTTCTTC. Its translation: CASSLRTSGPNYNEQFF. The chain combines TRBV9 with TRBJ2-1, with 11 bases lining up with TRBD2. The CDR3 is made up of 17 amino acids. The germline V gene encodes CDR1 SGDLS and CDR2 YYNGEE. Germline trimming cut 4 bases from V and 4 bases from J; bases unmatched to any gene: 10.

The V gene is TRBV5-4, the J gene TRBJ2-2; 8 bases are a match to TRBD2. V gave up 6 bases and J gave up 4 bases; unmatched junction bases: 11. Germline assignment: CDR1 SGHNT and CDR2 YYREEE (reference sequence). The CDR3 covers 16 residues. The CDR3 protein is CASTPGGGAGTGELFF. The CDR3 DNA reads as TGTGCCAGCACCCCGGGGGGGGGTGCCGGCACCGGGGAGCTGTTTTTT.